This entry lists 9 T cell receptor beta chains sequenced from one sample in a study of persistence of HIV-infected CD4 T cells (dated by TCRdb to the early 2020s). Read against the paper, the sample's treatment or condition label means: suppressive antiretroviral therapy. As a nonspecific positive control representing the CD4+ T cell repertoire, the cells were stimulated with anti-CD3/anti-CD28 magnetic beads. CD4+ T cells that responded were sorted based on upregulation of both CD40 ligand and CD69. The immunoSEQ hsTCRB assay version 4 in survey mode was used to sequence TCRbeta repertoires from genomic DNA. The immuneACCESS repertoire file appears here via TCRdb, limited to in-frame rearrangements. These files lack a portion of the clones; in checked studies, under half of the deficit traces to unresolved V genes, and the cause of the others is not known. For this sample the table gives 40,000 to 55,000 clones, of which about nine tenths were detected only once. Around 3.4% of the sample belongs to the ten largest clones.

These receptors are not linked to any known antigen. The starting material was CD4+ T cells sorted from PBMCs after roughly 18-hour stimulation, obtained from a patient who received antiretroviral therapy. The sample's cell subset or site, from its label and the paper: CD40L+CD69+ CD4 T cells responding to anti-CD3/anti-CD28 beads, representing the overall repertoire. The source is an adult woman with HIV who was CMV-seropositive.

V gene TRBV7-2 combines with J gene TRBJ1-1, with D perhaps TRBD1 (5 bases). Germline CDR1 SGHTA, CDR2 FQGNSA. This CDR3 comprises 15 residues. V gave up 5 bases and J gave up 0 bases, with 13 bases separating them. In DNA form, the CDR3 reads TGTGCCAGCAGCCAGCAGGGAGTCTTGAACACTGAAGCTTTCTTT. Its translation is CASSQQGVLNTEAFF.

V is TRBV4-1 and J is TRBJ2-7, with TRBD1 matching over 10 bases. Trimming cost V 5 bases and J 3 bases; bases outside gene matches: 4. The length of the CDR3 is 14 residues. Germline V gives CDR1 MGHRA, CDR2 YSYEKL. CDR3 DNA: TGCGCCAGCAGCTACCGGGACAGGGGCTACGAGCAGTACTTC. Protein: CASSYRDRGYEQYF.

The chain is built from TRBV5-6 and TRBJ2-5, with D possibly matching TRBD1 (5 bases). Deletions cut 0 bases from V and 7 bases from J, with 16 bases between. This CDR3 is built from 15 residues. CDR1 and CDR2 (germline): SGHDT, YYEEEE. Here the CDR3 DNA reads TGTGCCAGCAGCTTGGCCAGGGTCCCGAGGTGGACCCAGTACTTC. It codes for CASSLARVPRWTQYF.

The chain links TRBV24-1 to TRBJ2-6, with TRBD1 matching 9 bases. There are 19 residues in the CDR3. Germline assignment: CDR1 KGHDR and CDR2 SFDVKD. Trimming removed 11 bases from V and 1 base from J; junction bases left unmatched: 17. CDR3 DNA sequence: TGTGCCATCGAAAGTAGGGAGGGGACAGGGCGTTCTGGGGCCAACGTCCTGACTTTC. Translation gives CAIESREGTGRSGANVLTF.

The chain links TRBV18 to TRBJ1-1; 10 nucleotides align to TRBD1. Per germline, CDR1 KGHSH and CDR2 LQKENI. This CDR3 is 15 amino acids long. Losses at the gene ends were 5 bases for V and 1 base for J; bases not matched to a gene: 4. CDR3 in DNA: TGTGCCAGCTCATCGGGACAGGGGAAGAACACTGAAGCTTTCTTT. As protein: CASSSGQGKNTEAFF. The full variable domain, rest sourced from reference TRBV18 and TRBJ1-1, is NAGVMQNPRHLVRRRGQEARLRCSPMKGHSHVYWYRQLPEEGLKFMVYLQKENIIDESGMPKERFSAEFPKEGPSILRIQQVVRGDSAAYFCASSSGQGKNTEAFFGQGTRLTVV.

The chain joins TRBV27 to TRBJ2-3; TRBD1 is a possible D gene (6 bases). The CDR3 has 15 amino acids. The ends were cut back, 6 bases at V and 8 bases at J, with 21 bases in the middle. The germline CDR1 and CDR2 sequences are MNHEY and SMNVEV (reference sequence). CDR3 sequence (DNA): TGTGCCAGCAGCCCAGGGGTTGCCTCACAGAGTACGCAGTATTTT. It yields the protein CASSPGVASQSTQYF.

This rearrangement joins TRBV10-1 to TRBJ1-1; weak D call: TRBD1 (6 bases). V was shortened by 8 bases and J by 4 bases, with 11 bases between the two germline ends. The CDR3 has 12 residues. Per the germline V gene, CDR1 is WNHNN and CDR2 is SYGVQD (reference sequence). CDR3 amino acids: CASLDSPTEAFF. CDR3 bases: TGCGCCAGCCTGGACAGCCCCACTGAAGCTTTCTTT.

This clone was detected a few times. The chain employs TRBV5-5 and TRBJ1-1; D call uncertain. The CDR3 has 15 residues. The V and J ends lost 2 bases and 3 bases respectively, with 14 bases between them. The germline CDR1 and CDR2 sequences are SGHKS and YYEKEE (reference sequence). The CDR3 bases are TGTGCCAGCAGCTTACTGGCAACACAATACACTGAAGCTTTCTTT. Translation gives CASSLLATQYTEAFF.

The chain is built from TRBV6-5 and TRBJ1-2; D not certain. V gave up 8 bases and J gave up 0 bases, with 4 bases separating them. The CDR3 covers 11 residues. CDR1 and CDR2 (germline): MNHEY, SVGAGI. Here the CDR3 reads CASQANYGYTF. The CDR3 DNA sequence: TGTGCCAGCCAAGCTAACTATGGCTACACCTTC.